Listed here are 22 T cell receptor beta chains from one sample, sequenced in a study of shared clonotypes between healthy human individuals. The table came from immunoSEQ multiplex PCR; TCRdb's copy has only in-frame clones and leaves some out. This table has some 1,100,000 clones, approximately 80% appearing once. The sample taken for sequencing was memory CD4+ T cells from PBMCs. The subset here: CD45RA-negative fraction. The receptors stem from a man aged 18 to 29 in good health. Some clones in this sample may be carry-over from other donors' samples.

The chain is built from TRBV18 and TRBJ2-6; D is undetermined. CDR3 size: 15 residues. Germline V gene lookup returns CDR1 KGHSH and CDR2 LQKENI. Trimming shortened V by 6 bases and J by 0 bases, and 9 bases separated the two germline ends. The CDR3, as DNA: TGTGCCAGCTCCCCTTTTGACTCTGGGGCCAACGTCCTGACTTTC. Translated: CASSPFDSGANVLTF.

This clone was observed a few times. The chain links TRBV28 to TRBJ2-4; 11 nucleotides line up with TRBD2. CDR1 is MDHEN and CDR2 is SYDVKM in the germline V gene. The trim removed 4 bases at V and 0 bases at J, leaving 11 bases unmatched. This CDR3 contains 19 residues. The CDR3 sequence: CASSSPLAGVLLAKNIQYF. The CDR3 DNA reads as TGTGCCAGCAGTTCGCCACTAGCGGGAGTGCTCCTAGCCAAAAACATTCAGTACTTC.

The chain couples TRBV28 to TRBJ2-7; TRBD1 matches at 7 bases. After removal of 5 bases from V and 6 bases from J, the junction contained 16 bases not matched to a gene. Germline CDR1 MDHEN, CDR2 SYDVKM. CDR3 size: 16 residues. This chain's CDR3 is CASSTPGQMIPREQYF. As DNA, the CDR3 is TGTGCCAGCAGTACGCCGGGACAGATGATCCCTCGCGAGCAGTACTTC.

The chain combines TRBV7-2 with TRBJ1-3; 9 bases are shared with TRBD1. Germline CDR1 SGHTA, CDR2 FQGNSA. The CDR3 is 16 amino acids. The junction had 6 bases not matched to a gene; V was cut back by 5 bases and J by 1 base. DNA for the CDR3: TGTGCCAGCAGCCTTAGGACAGGGGAATCTGGAAACACCATATATTTT. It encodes CASSLRTGESGNTIYF. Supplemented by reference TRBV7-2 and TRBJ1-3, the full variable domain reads GAGVSQSPSNKVTEKGKDVELRCDPISGHTALYWYRQSLGQGLEFLIYFQGNSAPDKSGLPSDRFSAERTGGSVSTLTIQRTQQEDSAVYLCASSLRTGESGNTIYFGEGSWLTVV.

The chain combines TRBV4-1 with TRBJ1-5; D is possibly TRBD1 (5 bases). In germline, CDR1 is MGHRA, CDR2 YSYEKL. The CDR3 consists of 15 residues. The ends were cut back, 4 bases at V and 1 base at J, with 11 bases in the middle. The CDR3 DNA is TGCGCCAGCAGCCGTCTAGGGGCGAGCAATCAGCCCCAGCATTTT. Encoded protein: CASSRLGASNQPQHF.

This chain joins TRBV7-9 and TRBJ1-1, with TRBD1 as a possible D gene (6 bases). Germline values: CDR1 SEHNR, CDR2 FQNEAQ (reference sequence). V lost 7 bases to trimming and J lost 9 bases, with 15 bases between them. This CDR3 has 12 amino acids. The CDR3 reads CASTSEGGKAFF. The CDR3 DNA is TGTGCCAGCACTTCGGAGGGGGGAAAAGCTTTCTTT.

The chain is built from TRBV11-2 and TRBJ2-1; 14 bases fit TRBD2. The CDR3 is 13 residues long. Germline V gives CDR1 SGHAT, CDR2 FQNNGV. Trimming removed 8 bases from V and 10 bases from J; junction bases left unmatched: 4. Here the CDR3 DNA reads TGTGCCAGCGGGACTAGCGGGAGAGGCGAGCAGTTCTTC. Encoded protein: CASGTSGRGEQFF.

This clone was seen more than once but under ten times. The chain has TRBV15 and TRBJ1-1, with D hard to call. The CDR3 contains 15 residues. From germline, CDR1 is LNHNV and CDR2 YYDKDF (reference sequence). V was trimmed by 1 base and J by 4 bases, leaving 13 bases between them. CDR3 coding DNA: TGTGCCACCAGCAGAGGTTCGGCAGACCGCACTGAAGCTTTCTTT. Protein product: CATSRGSADRTEAFF.

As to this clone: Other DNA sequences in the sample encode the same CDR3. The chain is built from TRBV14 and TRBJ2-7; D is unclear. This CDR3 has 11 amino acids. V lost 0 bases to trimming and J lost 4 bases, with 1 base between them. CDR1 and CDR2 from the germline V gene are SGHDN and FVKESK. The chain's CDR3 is CASSQDYEQYF. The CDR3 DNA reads TGTGCCAGCAGCCAAGATTACGAGCAGTACTTC.

CDR3 nucleotides: TGCGCCAGCAGCCAAGATCCAGGGAGAGATTCACCCCTCCACTTT. Translating gives CASSQDPGRDSPLHF. The V call is TRBV4-1, the J call TRBJ1-6; possible D gene TRBD1, 5 bases. CDR1 MGHRA and CDR2 YSYEKL come from the germline V gene. The ends were cut back, 0 bases at V and 8 bases at J, with 11 bases in the middle. CDR3 size: 15 residues.

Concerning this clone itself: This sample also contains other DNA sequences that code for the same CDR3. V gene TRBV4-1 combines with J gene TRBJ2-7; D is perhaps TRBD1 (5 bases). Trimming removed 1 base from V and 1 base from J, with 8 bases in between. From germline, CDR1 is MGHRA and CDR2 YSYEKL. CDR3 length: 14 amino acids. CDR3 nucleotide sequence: TGCGCCAGCAGCCAAGTTCAGGGTTCCTACGAGCAGTACTTC. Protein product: CASSQVQGSYEQYF.

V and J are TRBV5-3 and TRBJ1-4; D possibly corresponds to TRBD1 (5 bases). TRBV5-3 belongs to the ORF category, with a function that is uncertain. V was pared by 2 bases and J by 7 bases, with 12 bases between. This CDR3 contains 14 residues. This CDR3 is CARSFTGLGEKLFF. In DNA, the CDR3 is TGTGCCAGAAGCTTTACAGGCCTCGGTGAAAAACTGTTTTTT.

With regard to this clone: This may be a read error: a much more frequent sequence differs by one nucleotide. CDR3 amino acids: CASSLAMETQYF. CDR3 coding DNA: TGTGCCAGCAGCTTAGCGATGGAGACCCAGTACTTC. The V gene is TRBV7-8, the J gene TRBJ2-5; D is ambiguous. With 0 bases removed from V and 5 bases from J, the gap between germline ends came to 4 bases. CDR3 size: 12 residues. CDR1 is SGHVS and CDR2 is FQNEAQ in the germline V gene.

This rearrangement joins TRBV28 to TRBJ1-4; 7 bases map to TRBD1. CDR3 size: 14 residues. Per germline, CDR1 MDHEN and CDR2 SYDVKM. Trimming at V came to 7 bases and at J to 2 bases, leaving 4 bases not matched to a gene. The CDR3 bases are TGTGCCAGCACCAAGGGACAGACTAATGAAAAACTGTTTTTT. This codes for CASTKGQTNEKLFF. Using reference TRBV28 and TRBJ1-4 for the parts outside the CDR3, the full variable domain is DVKVTQSSRYLVKRTGEKVFLECVQDMDHENMFWYRQDPGLGLRLIYFSYDVKMKEKGDIPEGYSVSREKKERFSLILESASTNQTSMYLCASTKGQTNEKLFFGSGTQLSVL.

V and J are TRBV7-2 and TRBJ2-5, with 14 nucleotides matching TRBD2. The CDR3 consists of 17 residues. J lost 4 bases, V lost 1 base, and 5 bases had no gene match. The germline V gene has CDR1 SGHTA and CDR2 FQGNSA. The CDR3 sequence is CASSLVGGLAGGETQYF. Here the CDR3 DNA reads TGTGCCAGCAGCTTAGTGGGTGGACTAGCGGGAGGAGAGACCCAGTACTTC.

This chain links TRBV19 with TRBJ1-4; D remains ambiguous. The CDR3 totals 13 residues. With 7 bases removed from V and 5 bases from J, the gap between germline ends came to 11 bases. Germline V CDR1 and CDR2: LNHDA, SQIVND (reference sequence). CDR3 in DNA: TGTGCCAGTAAACTGAGAAGGAATGAAAAACTGTTTTTT. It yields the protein CASKLRRNEKLFF.

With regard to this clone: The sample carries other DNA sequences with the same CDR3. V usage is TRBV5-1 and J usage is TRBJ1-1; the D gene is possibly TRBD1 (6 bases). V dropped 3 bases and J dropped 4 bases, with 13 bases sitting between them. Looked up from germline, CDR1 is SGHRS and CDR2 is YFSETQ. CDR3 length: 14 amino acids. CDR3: CASSSTGQGTEAFF. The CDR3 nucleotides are TGCGCCAGCAGCTCAACAGGGCAGGGCACTGAAGCTTTCTTT. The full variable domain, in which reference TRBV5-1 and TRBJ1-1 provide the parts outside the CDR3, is KAGVTQTPRYLIKTRGQQVTLSCSPISGHRSVSWYQQTPGQGLQFLFEYFSETQRNKGNFPGRFSGRQFSNSRSEMNVSTLELGDSALYLCASSSTGQGTEAFFGQGTRLTVV.

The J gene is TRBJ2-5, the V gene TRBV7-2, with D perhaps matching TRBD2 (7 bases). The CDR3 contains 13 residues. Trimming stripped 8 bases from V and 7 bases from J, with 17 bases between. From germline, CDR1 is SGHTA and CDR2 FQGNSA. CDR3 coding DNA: TGTGCCAGCGCACAGGGTAGGGGGGGGACCCAGTACTTC. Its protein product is CASAQGRGGTQYF.

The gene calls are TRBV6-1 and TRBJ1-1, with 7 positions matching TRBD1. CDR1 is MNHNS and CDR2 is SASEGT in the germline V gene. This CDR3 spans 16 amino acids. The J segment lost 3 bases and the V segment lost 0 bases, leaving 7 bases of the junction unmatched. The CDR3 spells CASSEAGGGADTEAFF. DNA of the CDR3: TGTGCCAGCAGTGAAGCCGGAGGGGGCGCGGACACTGAAGCTTTCTTT.

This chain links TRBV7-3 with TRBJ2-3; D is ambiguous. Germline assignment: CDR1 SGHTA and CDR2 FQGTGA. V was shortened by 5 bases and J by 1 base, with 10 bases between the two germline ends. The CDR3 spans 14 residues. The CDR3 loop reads CASSRQMGTDTQYF. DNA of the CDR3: TGTGCCAGCAGCCGGCAAATGGGCACAGATACGCAGTATTTT.

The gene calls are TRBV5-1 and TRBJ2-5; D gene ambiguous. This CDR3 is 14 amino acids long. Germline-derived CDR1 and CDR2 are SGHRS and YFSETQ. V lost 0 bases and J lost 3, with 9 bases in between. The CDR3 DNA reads TGCGCCAGCAGCTTGGCCATTGCGGAAGAGACCCAGTACTTC. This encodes CASSLAIAEETQYF.

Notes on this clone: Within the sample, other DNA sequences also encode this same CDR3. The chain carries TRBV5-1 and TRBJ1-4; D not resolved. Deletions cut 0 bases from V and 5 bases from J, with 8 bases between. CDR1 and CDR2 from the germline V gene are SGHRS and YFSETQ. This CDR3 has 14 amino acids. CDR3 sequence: CASSLGRVNEKLFF. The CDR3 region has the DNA TGCGCCAGCAGCTTGGGACGGGTAAATGAAAAACTGTTTTTT.